One and the same sample provided the 17 T cell receptor beta chains below, sequenced in a study of blood T cell repertoires in COVID-19. The repertoire was sequenced with immunoSEQ multiplex PCR; TCRdb's copy has only in-frame clones and lacks some. The data hold over 200,000 clones, with about 70% observed a single time. The sample comprised peripheral blood. The receptors come from a woman aged 80 or over with acute or convalescent COVID-19.

This clone was counted between two and nine times. The chain combines TRBV4-1 with TRBJ2-7, with 7 bases fitting TRBD1. CDR1 and CDR2 (germline): MGHRA, YSYEKL. Germline trimming cut 1 base from V and 0 bases from J; bases unmatched to any gene: 3. The CDR3 spans 15 residues. CDR3 protein: CASSQGRQGSYEQYF. In DNA, the CDR3 is TGCGCCAGCAGCCAAGGTAGACAGGGCTCCTACGAGCAGTACTTC.

The V gene is TRBV2, the J gene TRBJ1-6; D is uncertain. The CDR3 loop spans 15 amino acids. V lost 2 bases and J 4 bases, leaving 9 bases between the germline ends. Germline V gene data show CDR1 as SNHLY and CDR2 as FYNNEI. The CDR3 region is CASSETTGYNSPLHF. CDR3 DNA sequence: TGTGCCAGCAGTGAAACTACGGGTTATAATTCACCCCTCCACTTT.

The rearrangement links TRBV12-3 or TRBV12-4 to TRBJ2-7; possible D gene TRBD1, 5 bases. V shed 8 bases and J shed 7 bases, with 15 bases lying between them. CDR3 length: 12 amino acids. The CDR3, as DNA: TGTGCCAGCGGGTCCAGCGCAGGGGAGCAGTACTTC. Its protein is CASGSSAGEQYF.

This chain uses TRBV7-2 with TRBJ1-5; D gene ambiguous. CDR1 and CDR2 from the germline V gene are SGHTA and FQGNSA. Trimming took off 2 bases at V and 6 bases at J, with 5 bases between the two ends. The CDR3 is 12 residues long. The CDR3 sequence: CASSLNGQPQHF. The CDR3 region has the DNA TGTGCCAGCAGCTTAAACGGTCAGCCCCAGCATTTT.

The chain is built from TRBV5-4 and TRBJ2-5; 9 bases map to TRBD1. Trimming removed 3 bases from V and 5 bases from J; junction bases left unmatched: 8. There are 15 residues in the CDR3. Germline CDR1 and CDR2: SGHNT and YYREEE (reference sequence). This CDR3 is CASSWTGQGWETQYF. The CDR3 coding sequence is TGTGCCAGCAGCTGGACGGGACAGGGTTGGGAGACCCAGTACTTC.

The V gene is TRBV11-2, the J gene TRBJ2-5; the D gene is possibly TRBD2 (6 bases). V gave up 5 bases and J gave up 5 bases, with 9 bases separating them. The CDR3 has 12 amino acids. Germline-derived CDR1 and CDR2 are SGHAT and FQNNGV. In DNA form, the CDR3 reads TGTGCCAGCAGCCGAAGCGGGGAGACCCAGTACTTC. Encoded protein: CASSRSGETQYF.

The chain links TRBV7-9 to TRBJ1-2; TRBD1 matches at 7 bases. The ends lost 5 bases at V and 3 bases at J; junction bases unmatched: 9. The germline CDR1 and CDR2 sequences are SEHNR and FQNEAQ (reference sequence). The CDR3 is 15 residues long. The CDR3, as DNA: TGTGCCAGCAGCCCACGGGACAGACTTCACTATGGCTACACCTTC. Translation: CASSPRDRLHYGYTF. The entire variable domain, with the rest obtained from reference TRBV7-9 and TRBJ1-2, is as follows: DTGVSQNPRHKITKRGQNVTFRCDPISEHNRLYWYRQTLGQGPEFLTYFQNEAQLEKSRLLSDRFSAERPKGSFSTLEIQRTEQGDSAMYLCASSPRDRLHYGYTFGSGTRLTVV.

The rearrangement links TRBV6-1 to TRBJ1-2; TRBD1 matches 7 bases. V gave up 2 bases and J gave up 2 bases; unmatched junction bases: 11. The CDR3 covers 17 residues. The germline V gene encodes CDR1 MNHNS and CDR2 SASEGT. The CDR3 loop is CASSEPRGQSLNYGYTF. The CDR3 DNA follows: TGTGCCAGCAGTGAACCAAGGGGGCAGTCTCTGAACTATGGCTACACCTTC.

The chain is built from TRBV11-2 and TRBJ2-1; D not resolved. Trimming cost V 0 bases and J 0 bases, with 6 bases left between them. The CDR3 loop spans 15 amino acids. The germline V gene encodes CDR1 SGHAT and CDR2 FQNNGV. The CDR3 loop is CASSLDSRSYNEQFF. CDR3 DNA: TGTGCCAGCAGCTTAGATAGCCGCTCCTACAATGAGCAGTTCTTC.

CDR3 nucleotide sequence: TGTGCCAGCTCACTGGGACAGACCTACGAGCAGTACTTC. Translating it yields CASSLGQTYEQYF. The rearrangement joins TRBV18 to TRBJ2-7, with 7 bases identical to TRBD1. The CDR3 totals 13 residues. J gave up 2 bases and V 4 bases, and 2 bases lay outside the gene matches. Germline CDR1 is KGHSH and CDR2 is LQKENI.

The genes are TRBV7-2 and TRBJ2-1, with TRBD2 matching over 9 bases. V shed 2 bases, J shed 8 bases, and the junction held 4 bases outside the gene matches. Germline CDR1 reads SGHTA; CDR2 reads FQGNSA. CDR3 size: 14 residues. As DNA, the CDR3 is TGTGCCAGCAGCTTAACCAGCGGGGGGTATGAGCAGTTCTTC. This gives the protein CASSLTSGGYEQFF.

This chain connects TRBV6-5 to TRBJ2-1; D perhaps matches TRBD2 (6 bases). The ends were cut back, 6 bases at V and 12 bases at J, with 18 bases in the middle. The CDR3 extends over 13 amino acids. CDR1 MNHEY and CDR2 SVGAGI come from the germline V gene. CDR3 nucleotide sequence: TGTGCCAGCAGAAAAACCGGGACTCTAGTGCAGTTCTTC. It translates to CASRKTGTLVQFF.

With respect to this clone: Other DNA sequences in the same sample also yield this CDR3. The chain is built from TRBV6-2 or TRBV6-3 and TRBJ1-5, with 9 bases lining up with TRBD1. This CDR3 region has 16 residues. The germline CDR1 and CDR2 sequences are MNHEY and SVGEGT. Trimming removed 0 bases from V and 2 bases from J; junction bases left unmatched: 2. In DNA form, the CDR3 reads TGTGCCAGCAGTTACTCCCGGACAGGGGGCAATCAGCCCCAGCATTTT. The encoded protein is CASSYSRTGGNQPQHF.

The chain has TRBV19 and TRBJ2-7, with TRBD1 matching 11 bases. With V trimmed by 1 base and J by 6 bases, 5 bases remained unmatched. The germline V gene has CDR1 LNHDA and CDR2 SQIVND (reference sequence). The CDR3 is 15 amino acids. Here the CDR3 DNA reads TGTGCCAGTAGTATAGGGACAGGGGGCTGGAGCGAGCAGTACTTC. Translation gives CASSIGTGGWSEQYF.

In this sample, this clone turned up a few times. The chain uses TRBV19 and TRBJ1-5, with TRBD1 as a possible D gene (5 bases). The CDR3 runs to 14 residues. V was trimmed by 6 bases and J by 7 bases, leaving 16 bases between them. The germline CDR1 and CDR2 sequences are LNHDA and SQIVND (reference sequence). CDR3 sequence: CASSAGPPGQPQHF. CDR3 nucleotide sequence: TGTGCCAGTAGCGCCGGGCCACCAGGGCAGCCCCAGCATTTT.

The chain employs TRBV14 and TRBJ1-1; D is uncertain. The CDR3 has 12 residues. Germline V gives CDR1 SGHDN, CDR2 FVKESK. Trimming took off 1 base at V and 3 bases at J, with 3 bases between the two ends. The CDR3 spells CASSQAYTEAFF. The CDR3 DNA reads as TGTGCCAGCAGCCAAGCCTACACTGAAGCTTTCTTT.

This clone was counted between two and nine times. This sequence joins TRBV14 and TRBJ1-1; D may be TRBD1 (5 bases). V dropped 0 bases and J dropped 9 bases, with 14 bases sitting between them. The CDR3 contains 14 residues. The germline gives CDR1 SGHDN, CDR2 FVKESK. Written as DNA, the CDR3 is TGTGCCAGCAGCCAAGATTTAAAAAGGGGCCAAGCTTTCTTT. This encodes CASSQDLKRGQAFF.